The 24 T cell receptor beta chains presented below share a single source sample, sequenced in a study of monozygotic twins with cystic fibrosis. Sequencing was performed with immunoSEQ multiplex PCR; in TCRdb, only in-frame clones are kept and a portion is missing. The table has 20,000 or so clones, more than 75% seen once; the top ten hold roughly 1.2%. Sequencing input: blood. These receptors all stem from a woman aged 25 to 39 with cystic fibrosis.

The J gene is TRBJ1-4, the V gene TRBV7-2; D is undetermined. V lost 2 bases, J lost 10 bases, and 8 bases lay in between. Germline-derived CDR1 and CDR2 are SGHTA and FQGNSA. The length of the CDR3 is 12 residues. The CDR3 reads CASSLQLGKLFF. The CDR3 DNA follows: TGTGCCAGCAGCTTACAGCTAGGAAAACTGTTTTTT.

The rearrangement joins TRBV9 to TRBJ2-1; no reliable D call. Germline assignment: CDR1 SGDLS and CDR2 YYNGEE. V was cut by 2 bases and J by 5 bases, with 5 bases left in between. CDR3 length: 12 residues. The CDR3 region has the DNA TGTGCCAGCAGCGTTTGGGACAATGAGCAGTTCTTC. Translating it yields CASSVWDNEQFF.

The chain links TRBV6-5 to TRBJ2-1; D gene unclear. The CDR3 runs to 15 residues. Germline V lookup: CDR1 MNHEY, CDR2 SVGAGI. V lost 6 bases and J lost 0, with 12 bases in between. CDR3 nucleotide sequence: TGTGCCAGCAGCCCAACCTCCGACTCCTACAATGAGCAGTTCTTC. Its protein is CASSPTSDSYNEQFF.

This chain connects TRBV7-2 to TRBJ2-5, with D unresolved. The CDR3 is made up of 17 amino acids. The V gene lost 4 bases and the J gene lost 3 bases, with 21 bases spanning the gap. Looked up from germline, CDR1 is SGHTA and CDR2 is FQGNSA. Written as DNA, the CDR3 is TGTGCCAGCAGCTCTCAAACCATCAACCTTTTTAAAGAGACCCAGTACTTC. This codes for CASSSQTINLFKETQYF.

This rearrangement joins TRBV5-1 to TRBJ1-4; D gene uncertain. The length of the CDR3 is 14 residues. The germline V and J ends were trimmed by 4 bases and 3 bases, with 10 bases remaining between them. Germline V lookup: CDR1 SGHRS, CDR2 YFSETQ. The CDR3 DNA follows: TGCGCCAGCAGCGGAGGTGCGTCTAATGAAAAACTGTTTTTT. Its protein is CASSGGASNEKLFF.

This clone has only a few counts. This chain connects TRBV5-1 to TRBJ1-1; D gene uncertain. CDR1 is SGHRS, CDR2 YFSETQ, per germline. The CDR3 is 13 amino acids. V lost 0 bases and J 4 bases, leaving 7 bases between the germline ends. CDR3 residues: CASSLEWFTEAFF. In DNA, the CDR3 is TGCGCCAGCAGCTTGGAATGGTTCACTGAAGCTTTCTTT.

This rearrangement joins TRBV9 to TRBJ1-2, with 9 bases matching TRBD1. CDR3 length: 15 amino acids. The J segment lost 6 bases and the V segment lost 0 bases, leaving 6 bases of the junction unmatched. In germline, CDR1 is SGDLS, CDR2 YYNGEE. The CDR3 nucleotides are TGTGCCAGCAGCGTAGGGACAGGGGAACCTCATGGCTACACCTTC. Its protein product is CASSVGTGEPHGYTF.

The chain is built from TRBV6-5 and TRBJ1-5, with a tentative D call TRBD1 (5 bases). Trimming removed 8 bases at V and 7 bases at J, with 12 bases between. CDR1 MNHEY and CDR2 SVGAGI come from the germline V gene. The CDR3 extends over 12 amino acids. CDR3 protein: CASGGLGQPQHF. CDR3 coding DNA: TGTGCCAGCGGGGGGTTGGGACAGCCCCAGCATTTT.

This clone was picked up a small number of times. The chain employs TRBV7-6 and TRBJ1-6; TRBD1 aligns across 9 bases. CDR3 length: 14 residues. Germline assignment: CDR1 SGHVS and CDR2 FNYEAQ. J lost 8 bases, V lost 5 bases, and 4 bases had no gene match. The chain's CDR3 is CASSGDREYSPLHF. The CDR3 bases are TGTGCCAGCAGCGGGGACAGGGAATATTCACCCCTCCACTTT.

The gene calls are TRBV7-8 and TRBJ2-7, with D possibly TRBD1 on 6 matching bases. This CDR3 spans 16 amino acids. Germline assignment: CDR1 SGHVS and CDR2 FQNEAQ. The V end was cut by 5 bases, the J end by 3 bases, with 20 bases between. The CDR3 DNA reads TGTGCCAGCAGCCCCCGTCAGGGGATGATCGGCTACGAGCAGTACTTC. This translates into CASSPRQGMIGYEQYF.

This chain joins TRBV2 and TRBJ2-1; D unresolved. Trimming stripped 7 bases from V and 9 bases from J, with 10 bases between. The germline V gene has CDR1 SNHLY and CDR2 FYNNEI. This CDR3 spans 11 amino acids. CDR3 DNA: TGTGCCAGCACCAAGGGCGCTGAGCAGTTCTTC. It codes for CASTKGAEQFF. The whole variable domain, filled in from reference TRBV2 and TRBJ2-1, reads EPEVTQTPSHQVTQMGQEVILRCVPISNHLYFYWYRQILGQKVEFLVSFYNNEISEKSEIFDDQFSVERPDGSNFTLKIRSTKLEDSAMYFCASTKGAEQFFGPGTRLTVL.

This clone was counted between two and nine times. This chain uses TRBV5-1 with TRBJ1-1; maybe TRBD1 (5 bases). The length of the CDR3 is 14 residues. Germline values: CDR1 SGHRS, CDR2 YFSETQ. Trimming removed 5 bases from V and 1 base from J, with 12 bases in between. The CDR3 sequence: CASRGRGENTEAFF. Written as DNA, the CDR3 is TGCGCCAGCAGGGGGCGCGGGGAGAACACTGAAGCTTTCTTT.

This chain joins TRBV7-9 and TRBJ1-2, with 8 nucleotides matching TRBD1. Germline loops: CDR1 SEHNR, CDR2 FQNEAQ (reference sequence). J lost 6 bases, V lost 4 bases, and 7 bases had no gene match. The CDR3 is 14 residues long. The CDR3 nucleotides are TGTGCCAGCAGCTCGAGGACAGGGAACCATGGCTACACCTTC. It codes for CASSSRTGNHGYTF.

The chain employs TRBV27 and TRBJ2-4; D is unclear. Looked up from germline, CDR1 is MNHEY and CDR2 is SMNVEV (reference sequence). V lost 4 bases and J lost 8, with 9 bases in between. The CDR3 covers 12 residues. The CDR3 DNA is TGTGCCAGCAGTTCCACCTTTTACATTCAGTACTTC. It encodes CASSSTFYIQYF.

The CDR3 DNA reads as TGTGCCAGCAGTAGCGGGGGGCCGTCGGGCAATGAGCAGTTCTTC. This encodes CASSSGGPSGNEQFF. The gene calls are TRBV28 and TRBJ2-1, with 9 bases lining up with TRBD2. The junction had 8 bases not matched to a gene; V was cut back by 5 bases and J by 6 bases. There are 15 residues in the CDR3. Germline CDR1 MDHEN, CDR2 SYDVKM.

V gene TRBV5-1 combines with J gene TRBJ1-1; no clear D. The CDR3 extends over 13 amino acids. Germline V gives CDR1 SGHRS, CDR2 YFSETQ. V was pared by 0 bases and J by 1 base, with 4 bases between. CDR3 coding DNA: TGCGCCAGCAGCTTGGCAGGGAACACTGAAGCTTTCTTT. It specifies CASSLAGNTEAFF.

A single count supports this clone. V gene TRBV4-1 combines with J gene TRBJ1-4, with D possibly matching TRBD1 (5 bases). Germline CDR1 MGHRA, CDR2 YSYEKL. The CDR3 runs 16 residues. Trimming pared 2 bases from V and 3 bases from J, leaving 13 bases between. This CDR3 reads CASSQRYDSSNEKLFF. CDR3 DNA: TGCGCCAGCAGCCAAAGATATGACAGTTCTAATGAAAAACTGTTTTTT.

The V gene is TRBV18, the J gene TRBJ2-6; 10 bases are a match to TRBD1. Losses at the gene ends were 5 bases for V and 3 bases for J; bases not matched to a gene: 1. CDR3 length equals 15 residues. Germline V lookup: CDR1 KGHSH, CDR2 LQKENI. The CDR3 coding sequence is TGTGCCAGCTCAGGACAGGGGGTTGGGGCCAACGTCCTGACTTTC. Amino acids: CASSGQGVGANVLTF.

This clone was seen just once. The chain links TRBV7-9 to TRBJ1-4; 7 positions match TRBD1. The trim removed 5 bases at V and 5 bases at J, leaving 2 bases unmatched. The germline V gene encodes CDR1 SEHNR and CDR2 FQNEAQ (reference sequence). The CDR3 length is 13 residues. This CDR3 reads CASSRQGNEKLFF. For the CDR3, the DNA is TGTGCCAGCAGCCGACAGGGAAATGAAAAACTGTTTTTT.

The chain is built from TRBV11-2 and TRBJ2-1; no firm D call. V was pared by 5 bases and J by 8 bases, with 22 bases between. Germline CDR1 SGHAT, CDR2 FQNNGV. The CDR3 contains 16 residues. The CDR3 nucleotides read TGTGCCAGCAGCCCGCGGAATCTGGGGTACACCGATGAGCAGTTCTTC. Protein product: CASSPRNLGYTDEQFF.

The rearrangement links TRBV6-6 to TRBJ1-2, with 7 bases that match TRBD1. V lost 6 bases to trimming and J lost 3 bases; unmatched junction nucleotides: 4. Germline CDR1 is MNHNY and CDR2 is SVGAGI (reference sequence). This CDR3 has 13 residues. CDR3 region: CASRTDRDYGYTF. The CDR3 DNA is TGTGCCAGCAGAACAGACAGGGACTATGGCTACACCTTC.

The rearrangement links TRBV5-6 to TRBJ2-7; the match to TRBD1 covers 8 bases. Germline V gene data show CDR1 as SGHDT and CDR2 as YYEEEE. The V gene end was trimmed by 0 bases and the J gene end by 0 bases; junction bases not matched to a gene: 2. CDR3 length: 15 residues. This CDR3 is CASSLARGLSYEQYF. CDR3 nucleotides: TGTGCCAGCAGCTTGGCCAGGGGGCTCTCCTACGAGCAGTACTTC. The full variable domain, rest sourced from reference TRBV5-6 and TRBJ2-7, is DAGVTQSPTHLIKTRGQQVTLRCSPKSGHDTVSWYQQALGQGPQFIFQYYEEEERQRGNFPDRFSGHQFPNYSSELNVNALLLGDSALYLCASSLARGLSYEQYFGPGTRLTVT.

This clone has more than one count but fewer than ten. The chain has TRBV7-7 and TRBJ2-5; D gene unclear. V lost 4 bases and J lost 3, with 9 bases in between. The CDR3 totals 13 residues. The germline CDR1 and CDR2 sequences are SSHAT and FNYEAQ (reference sequence). For the CDR3, the DNA is TGTGCCAGCAGCTCCGGCTTCAAAGAGACCCAGTACTTC. Amino acids: CASSSGFKETQYF.

The V gene is TRBV5-1, the J gene TRBJ1-1; D is possibly TRBD1 (6 bases). The germline V gene encodes CDR1 SGHRS and CDR2 YFSETQ. V was cut by 2 bases and J by 11 bases, with 19 bases left in between. This CDR3 region has 14 residues. This CDR3 reads CASSLGGTAPRAFF. For the CDR3, the DNA is TGCGCCAGCAGCTTAGGGGGTACAGCGCCCCGGGCTTTCTTT. The full variable domain, completed using reference TRBV5-1 and TRBJ1-1, is KAGVTQTPRYLIKTRGQQVTLSCSPISGHRSVSWYQQTPGQGLQFLFEYFSETQRNKGNFPGRFSGRQFSNSRSEMNVSTLELGDSALYLCASSLGGTAPRAFFGQGTRLTVV.